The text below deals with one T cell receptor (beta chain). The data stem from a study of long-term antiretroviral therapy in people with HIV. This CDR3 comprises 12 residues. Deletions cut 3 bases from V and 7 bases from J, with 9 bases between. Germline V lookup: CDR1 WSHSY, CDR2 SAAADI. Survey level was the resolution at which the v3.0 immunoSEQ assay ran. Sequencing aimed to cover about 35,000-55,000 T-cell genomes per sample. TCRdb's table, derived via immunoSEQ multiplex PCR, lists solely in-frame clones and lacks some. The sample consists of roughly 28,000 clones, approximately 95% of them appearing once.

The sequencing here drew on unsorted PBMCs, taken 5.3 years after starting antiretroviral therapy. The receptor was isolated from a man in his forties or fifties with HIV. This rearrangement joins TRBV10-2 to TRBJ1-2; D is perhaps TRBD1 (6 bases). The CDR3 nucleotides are TGCGCCAGCAGTGAAGGGGGAGGTGGCTACACCTTC. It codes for CASSEGGGGYTF.